The clone carrying this T cell receptor (beta chain) was picked up many times. This sample was taken from a study of molecular identifiers for immune sequencing clone quantification. The wider study: Replicates split RNA from approximately 22,000 or 94,000 naive CD8 cells five ways, and the researchers sequenced four portions.

The CDR3 consists of 15 residues. Germline loops: CDR1 PRHDT, CDR2 FYEKMQ (reference sequence). V was trimmed by 1 base and J by 4 bases, leaving 8 bases between them. Naive CD8 T cells were sorted as CD8+CD4-CCR7+CD45RA+. The authors built bulk TCR libraries by previously described methods with listed TCR primers. Using its own MiXCR run on the PCR reads, TCRdb lists one record per CDR3 protein. This table holds around 300,000 distinct CDR3 sequences, about 22% found once. This chain uses TRBV13 with TRBJ1-6; D is unresolved. The clonotype was recovered from a human donor in good health. Some libraries in this study had Jurkat cell RNA spiked in. The sequenced sample was naive CD8+ T cells from blood, with Jurkat cell RNA spiked in. As for subset: FACS-sorted CD8+CD4-CCR7+CD45RA+ naive T cells. CDR3 amino acids: CASSLVGGYNSPLHF. The CDR3, as DNA: TGTGCCAGCAGCTTAGTCGGCGGTTATAATTCACCCCTCCACTTT.